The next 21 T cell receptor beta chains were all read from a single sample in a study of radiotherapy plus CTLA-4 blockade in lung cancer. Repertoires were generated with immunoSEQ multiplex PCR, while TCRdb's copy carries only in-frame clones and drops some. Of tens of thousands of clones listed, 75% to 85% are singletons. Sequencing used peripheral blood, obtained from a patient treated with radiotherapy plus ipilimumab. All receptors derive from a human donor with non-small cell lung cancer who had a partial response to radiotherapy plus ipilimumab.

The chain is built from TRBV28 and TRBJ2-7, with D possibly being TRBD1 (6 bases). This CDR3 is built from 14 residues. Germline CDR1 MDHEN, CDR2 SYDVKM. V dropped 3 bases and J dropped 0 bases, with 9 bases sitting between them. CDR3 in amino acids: CASSFMGASYEQYF. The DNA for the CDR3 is TGTGCCAGCAGTTTCATGGGGGCCTCCTACGAGCAGTACTTC.

The CDR3 here is CSVAGGNGYTF. The CDR3 DNA reads TGCAGCGTTGCAGGGGGGAATGGCTACACCTTC. This chain uses TRBV29-1 with TRBJ1-2; TRBD1 matches at 7 bases. The CDR3 runs 11 residues. V lost 4 bases, J lost 6 bases, and 2 bases stayed unmatched. Germline V gene data show CDR1 as SQVTM and CDR2 as ANQGSEA.

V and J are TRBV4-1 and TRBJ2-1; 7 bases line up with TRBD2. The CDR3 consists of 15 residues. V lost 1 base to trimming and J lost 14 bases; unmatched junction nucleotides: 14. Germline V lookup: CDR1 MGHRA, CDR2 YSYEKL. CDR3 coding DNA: TGCGCCAGCAGCCAAGGAAATGAACTAGCGTTAGGGGAGTTCTTC. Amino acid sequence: CASSQGNELALGEFF.

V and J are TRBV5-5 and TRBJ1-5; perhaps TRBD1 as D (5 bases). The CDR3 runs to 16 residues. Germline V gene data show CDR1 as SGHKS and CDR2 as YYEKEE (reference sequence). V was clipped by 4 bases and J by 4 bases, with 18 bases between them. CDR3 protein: CASSRSLTGGNQPQHF. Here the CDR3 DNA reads TGTGCCAGCAGCAGATCCCTAACAGGTGGAAATCAGCCCCAGCATTTT.

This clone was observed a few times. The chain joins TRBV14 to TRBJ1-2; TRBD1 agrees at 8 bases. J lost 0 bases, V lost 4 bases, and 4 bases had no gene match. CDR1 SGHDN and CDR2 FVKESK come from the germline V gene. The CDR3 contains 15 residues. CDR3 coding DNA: TGTGCCAGCAGCCCTATCAGGGGGCCTAACTATGGCTACACCTTC. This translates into CASSPIRGPNYGYTF. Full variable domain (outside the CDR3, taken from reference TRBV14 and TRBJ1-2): EAGVTQFPSHSVIEKGQTVTLRCDPISGHDNLYWYRRVMGKEIKFLLHFVKESKQDESGMPNNRFLAERTGGTYSTLKVQPAELEDSGVYFCASSPIRGPNYGYTFGSGTRLTVV.

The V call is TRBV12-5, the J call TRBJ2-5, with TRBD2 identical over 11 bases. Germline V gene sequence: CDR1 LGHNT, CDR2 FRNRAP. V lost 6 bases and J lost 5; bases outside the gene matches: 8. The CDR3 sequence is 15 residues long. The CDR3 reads CASGISGGAGETQYF. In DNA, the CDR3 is TGTGCTAGTGGAATTAGCGGGGGGGCAGGTGAGACCCAGTACTTC.

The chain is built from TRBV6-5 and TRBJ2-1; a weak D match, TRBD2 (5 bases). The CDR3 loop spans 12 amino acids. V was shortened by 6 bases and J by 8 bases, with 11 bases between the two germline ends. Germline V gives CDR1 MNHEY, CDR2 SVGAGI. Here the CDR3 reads CASSYAGDEQFF. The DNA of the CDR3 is TGTGCCAGCAGCTACGCCGGGGATGAGCAGTTCTTC.

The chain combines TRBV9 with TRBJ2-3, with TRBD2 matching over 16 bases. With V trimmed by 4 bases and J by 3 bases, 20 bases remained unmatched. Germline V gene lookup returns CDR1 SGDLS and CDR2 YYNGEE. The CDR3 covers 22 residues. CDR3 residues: CASSPKAGVMGLAGGSTDTQYF. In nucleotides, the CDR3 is TGTGCCAGCAGCCCAAAGGCGGGGGTAATGGGACTAGCGGGGGGGAGTACAGATACGCAGTATTTT.

CDR3 nucleotide sequence: TGTGCCAGCAACACTAACGGTGCGGGGAATTCACCCCTCCACTTT. It is translated as CASNTNGAGNSPLHF. The V call is TRBV7-8, the J call TRBJ1-6; D uncertain. Germline V gene data show CDR1 as SGHVS and CDR2 as FQNEAQ. This CDR3 has 15 residues. The germline V and J ends were trimmed by 7 bases and 7 bases, with 17 bases remaining between them.

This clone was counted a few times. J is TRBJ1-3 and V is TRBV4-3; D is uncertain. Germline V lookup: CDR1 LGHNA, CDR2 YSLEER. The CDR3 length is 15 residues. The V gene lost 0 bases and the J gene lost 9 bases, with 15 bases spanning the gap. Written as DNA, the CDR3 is TGCGCCAGCAGCCAAGACGGAGGGAAAGGGTCCACCATATATTTT. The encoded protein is CASSQDGGKGSTIYF.

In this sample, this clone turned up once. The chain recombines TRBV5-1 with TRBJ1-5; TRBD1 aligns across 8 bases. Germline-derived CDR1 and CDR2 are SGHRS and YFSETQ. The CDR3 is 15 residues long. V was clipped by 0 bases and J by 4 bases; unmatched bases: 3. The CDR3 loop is CASSLGQGANQPQHF. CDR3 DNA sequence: TGCGCCAGCAGCTTGGGGCAGGGGGCGAATCAGCCCCAGCATTTT.

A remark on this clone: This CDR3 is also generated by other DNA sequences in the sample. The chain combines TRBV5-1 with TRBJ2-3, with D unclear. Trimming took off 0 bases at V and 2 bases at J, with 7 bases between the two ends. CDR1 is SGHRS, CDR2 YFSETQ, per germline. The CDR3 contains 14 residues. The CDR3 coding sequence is TGCGCCAGCAGCTTGGCACAGTTCACAGATACGCAGTATTTT. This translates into CASSLAQFTDTQYF.

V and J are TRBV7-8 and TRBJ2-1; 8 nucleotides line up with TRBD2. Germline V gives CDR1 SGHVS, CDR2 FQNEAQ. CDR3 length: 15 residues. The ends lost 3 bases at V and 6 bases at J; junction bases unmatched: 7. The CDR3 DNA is TGTGCCAGCAGCTTGTTCGGGACTAGTGTCAATGAGCAGTTCTTC. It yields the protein CASSLFGTSVNEQFF.

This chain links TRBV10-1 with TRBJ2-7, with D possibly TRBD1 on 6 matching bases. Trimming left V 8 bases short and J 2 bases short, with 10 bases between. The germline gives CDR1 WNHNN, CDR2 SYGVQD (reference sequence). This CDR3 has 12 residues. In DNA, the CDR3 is TGCGCCAGCGAGACAGGTCCCTACGAGCAGTACTTC. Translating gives CASETGPYEQYF.

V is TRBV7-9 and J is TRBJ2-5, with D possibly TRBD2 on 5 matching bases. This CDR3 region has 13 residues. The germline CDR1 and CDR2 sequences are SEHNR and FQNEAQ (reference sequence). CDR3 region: CASGVMGEETQYF. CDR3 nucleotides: TGTGCAAGCGGTGTGATGGGAGAAGAGACCCAGTACTTC.

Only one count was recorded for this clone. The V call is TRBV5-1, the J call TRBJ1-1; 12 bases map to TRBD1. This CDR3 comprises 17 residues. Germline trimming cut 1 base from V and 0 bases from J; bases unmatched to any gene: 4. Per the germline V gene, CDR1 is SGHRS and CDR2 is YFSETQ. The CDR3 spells CASSLRDRGLVNTEAFF. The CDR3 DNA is TGCGCCAGCAGCTTGCGGGACAGGGGGCTGGTGAACACTGAAGCTTTCTTT.

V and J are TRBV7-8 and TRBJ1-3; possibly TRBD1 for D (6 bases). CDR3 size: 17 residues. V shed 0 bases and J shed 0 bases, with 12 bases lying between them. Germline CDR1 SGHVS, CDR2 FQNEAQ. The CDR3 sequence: CASSLARGAGSGNTIYF. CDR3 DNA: TGTGCCAGCAGCTTAGCGCGGGGGGCGGGCTCTGGAAACACCATATATTTT.

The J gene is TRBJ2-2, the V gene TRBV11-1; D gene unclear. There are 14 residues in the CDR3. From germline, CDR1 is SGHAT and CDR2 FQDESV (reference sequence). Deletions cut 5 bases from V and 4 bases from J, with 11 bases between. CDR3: CASSPGLSTGELFF. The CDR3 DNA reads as TGTGCCAGCAGCCCAGGTCTGTCCACCGGGGAGCTGTTTTTT.

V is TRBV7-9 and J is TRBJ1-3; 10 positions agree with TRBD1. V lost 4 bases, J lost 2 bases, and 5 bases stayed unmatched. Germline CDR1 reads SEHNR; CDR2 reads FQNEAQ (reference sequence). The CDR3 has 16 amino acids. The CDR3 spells CASSSGQGLAGNTIYF. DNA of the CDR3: TGTGCCAGCAGCTCGGGACAGGGGTTAGCTGGAAACACCATATATTTT. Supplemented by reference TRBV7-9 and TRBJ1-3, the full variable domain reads DTGVSQNPRHKITKRGQNVTFRCDPISEHNRLYWYRQTLGQGPEFLTYFQNEAQLEKSRLLSDRFSAERPKGSFSTLEIQRTEQGDSAMYLCASSSGQGLAGNTIYFGEGSWLTVV.

CDR3 protein: CASTQGASEFTGELFF. The CDR3 bases are TGTGCCAGCACCCAGGGAGCTAGCGAGTTCACCGGGGAGCTGTTTTTT. The genes are TRBV9 and TRBJ2-2; a possible D gene is TRBD2 (6 bases). Germline V gene lookup returns CDR1 SGDLS and CDR2 YYNGEE. V shed 6 bases and J shed 4 bases, with 19 bases lying between them. This CDR3 contains 16 residues.

CDR3 in amino acids: CASSPRTVFNNEQFF. The CDR3 DNA sequence: TGTGCCAGCAGCCCTAGGACAGTCTTTAACAATGAGCAGTTCTTC. V and J are TRBV14 and TRBJ2-1, with D possibly being TRBD1 (6 bases). Trimming left V 4 bases short and J 5 bases short, with 15 bases between. Germline values: CDR1 SGHDN, CDR2 FVKESK. CDR3 length: 15 residues.